Included here is one TCR beta chain sequence, with context. The data derive from a study of patients and donors after allogeneic stem cell transplantation. Per the germline V gene, CDR1 is LNHDA and CDR2 is SQIVND (reference sequence). The CDR3 contains 17 residues. V shed 1 base and J 5 bases; nucleotides not matched to a gene: 8. TCRdb fed the RT-PCR reads into MiXCR, producing one record per CDR3 protein. Here the sample spans fewer than 95,000 distinct CDR3 sequences, roughly 5.2% being singletons. This clonotype was obtained from a human donor who was either an allogeneic HSCT recipient or a stem cell or donor lymphocyte infusion donor (not recorded which). It is not recorded whose cells these are; they may come from a transplant donor. The chain joins TRBV19 to TRBJ2-5; TRBD2 aligns across 12 bases. Sequencing was done on a sample of blood, either unsorted or a sorted T cell fraction (not recorded which). CDR3 nucleotides: TGTGCCAGTAGTATAGGGGCACTAGCGGGGGGCGGGGAGACCCAGTACTTC. Its translation is CASSIGALAGGGETQYF.